This T cell receptor beta chain was identified during a study of cytomegalovirus exposure and HLA in healthy donors. PCR employed 60 Vbeta and 13 Jbeta primers. Sequencing was performed with immunoSEQ multiplex PCR; in TCRdb, only in-frame clones are kept and a portion is missing. This sample's clone table lists more than 140,000 clones. CDR3 length equals 13 residues. V lost 7 bases, J lost 2 bases, and 11 bases lay in between. CDR1 SNHLY and CDR2 FYNNEI come from the germline V gene. The source is a woman aged 18 to 35 in good health and CMV-seronegative. Sequencing was carried out using PBMCs. The chain couples TRBV2 to TRBJ2-5; unclear D gene. The CDR3 spells CASNSGPQETQYF. In DNA, the CDR3 is TGTGCCAGCAACTCGGGTCCGCAAGAGACCCAGTACTTC.